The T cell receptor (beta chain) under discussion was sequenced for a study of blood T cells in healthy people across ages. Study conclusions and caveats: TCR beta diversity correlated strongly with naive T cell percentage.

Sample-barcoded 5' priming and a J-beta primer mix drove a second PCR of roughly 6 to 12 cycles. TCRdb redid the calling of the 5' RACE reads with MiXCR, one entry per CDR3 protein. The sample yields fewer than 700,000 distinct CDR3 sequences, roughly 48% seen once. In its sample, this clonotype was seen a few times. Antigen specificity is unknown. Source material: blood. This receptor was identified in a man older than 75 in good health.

CDR3 in DNA: TGCAGTGCTGTGGGACTAGCGGGAACAGATACGCAGTATTTT. Translated: CSAVGLAGTDTQYF. The gene calls are TRBV20-1 and TRBJ2-3, with 13 bases identical to TRBD2. There are 14 residues in the CDR3. Germline values: CDR1 DFQATT, CDR2 SNEGSKA (reference sequence). V was pared by 5 bases and J by 3 bases, with 2 bases of the junction left unmatched.